These 28 T cell receptor beta chains were all obtained from the same sample, sequenced in a study of blood T cell repertoires in COVID-19. TCRdb's copy holds only in-frame clones and misses some; the assay was immunoSEQ multiplex PCR. The sample contains 250,000 to 300,000 clones, about 80% of which appear only once. Sequencing used PBMCs or T cells enriched from blood (not recorded which). These receptors originate from a man in his fifties or sixties who had recovered from COVID-19.

The chain carries TRBV30 and TRBJ1-5, with a possible D match to TRBD1 (5 bases). The CDR3 spans 17 residues. From germline, CDR1 is GTSNPN and CDR2 SVGIG (reference sequence). V was shortened by 2 bases and J by 4 bases, with 21 bases between the two germline ends. CDR3 in amino acids: CAWSIGVRWGENQPQHF. Written as DNA, the CDR3 is TGTGCCTGGAGTATAGGGGTGAGGTGGGGGGAGAATCAGCCCCAGCATTTT.

The chain uses TRBV27 and TRBJ2-7; a weak D match, TRBD1 (5 bases). CDR3 size: 12 residues. V was clipped by 9 bases and J by 0 bases, with 9 bases between them. Germline CDR1 is MNHEY and CDR2 is SMNVEV (reference sequence). CDR3 DNA sequence: TGTGCCAGTGGGGCGAGCTCCTACGAGCAGTACTTC. Residues: CASGASSYEQYF.

The J gene is TRBJ1-1, the V gene TRBV6-5; D gene ambiguous. Germline assignment: CDR1 MNHEY and CDR2 SVGAGI. With 2 bases removed from V and 0 bases from J, the gap between germline ends came to 10 bases. The CDR3 is 15 amino acids. For the CDR3, the DNA is TGTGCCAGCAGTTACACGTCTAGGTTGAACACTGAAGCTTTCTTT. This gives the protein CASSYTSRLNTEAFF.

This rearrangement joins TRBV11-2 to TRBJ1-2; the D gene is possibly TRBD1 (5 bases). Trimming left V 1 base short and J 4 bases short, with 13 bases between. In germline, CDR1 is SGHAT, CDR2 FQNNGV. The CDR3 length is 15 residues. CDR3 nucleotides: TGTGCCAGCAGCTTAGCTGGGCGGGGCCCCTATGGCTACACCTTC. Protein sequence: CASSLAGRGPYGYTF.

The chain recombines TRBV2 with TRBJ2-1, with 8 bases that match TRBD2. After removal of 9 bases from V and 3 bases from J, the junction contained 16 bases not matched to a gene. Germline V CDR1 and CDR2: SNHLY, FYNNEI. The CDR3 contains 17 residues. The DNA of the CDR3 is TGTGCCAGATCGCGTGAAAAGGGGACTAGTAACTACAATGAGCAGTTCTTC. Translated, it gives CARSREKGTSNYNEQFF.

V and J are TRBV30 and TRBJ1-2; no definite D call. Germline V CDR1 and CDR2: GTSNPN, SVGIG (reference sequence). Trimming took 2 bases from V and 7 from J, leaving 8 bases between them. The CDR3 runs to 11 residues. DNA of the CDR3: TGTGCCTGGAGTTTGAGTATTGGCTACACCTTC. Translated, it gives CAWSLSIGYTF.

The rearrangement links TRBV6-4 to TRBJ2-1; possible D gene TRBD2, 7 bases. Germline assignment: CDR1 MRHNA and CDR2 SNTAGT. Deletions cut 3 bases from V and 4 bases from J, with 13 bases between. The CDR3 contains 15 residues. This CDR3 reads CASSEFAGAYNEQFF. CDR3 nucleotide sequence: TGTGCCAGCAGTGAGTTCGCGGGGGCGTACAATGAGCAGTTCTTC.

The rearrangement links TRBV4-3 to TRBJ1-5; D may be TRBD1 (5 bases). V was cut by 3 bases and J by 6 bases, with 9 bases left in between. CDR1 LGHNA and CDR2 YSLEER come from the germline V gene. The CDR3 is 13 residues long. In DNA, the CDR3 is TGCGCCAGCAGCCAGGGACTCGTTCAGCCCCAGCATTTT. This encodes CASSQGLVQPQHF.

This rearrangement joins TRBV9 to TRBJ2-3; possibly TRBD2 for D (5 bases). CDR1 is SGDLS, CDR2 YYNGEE, per germline. The CDR3 extends over 14 amino acids. The V gene lost 10 bases and the J gene lost 1 base, with 16 bases spanning the gap. The CDR3 loop is CAGNGGPRTDTQYF. The CDR3 DNA is TGTGCCGGTAATGGAGGTCCCCGCACAGATACGCAGTATTTT. Variable domain in full (rest from reference TRBV9 and TRBJ2-3): DSGVTQTPKHLITATGQRVTLRCSPRSGDLSVYWYQQSLDQGLQFLIQYYNGEERAKGNILERFSAQQFPDLHSELNLSSLELGDSALYFCAGNGGPRTDTQYFGPGTRLTVL.

CDR3 protein: CSVDFSGLVNEQFF. The DNA for the CDR3 is TGCAGCGTTGATTTCTCGGGTTTGGTCAATGAGCAGTTCTTC. J is TRBJ2-1 and V is TRBV29-1; D unclear. This CDR3 has 14 residues. The V end was cut by 3 bases, the J end by 6 bases, with 15 bases between. Germline-derived CDR1 and CDR2 are SQVTM and ANQGSEA.

The rearrangement uses TRBV6-5 and TRBJ2-1; 11 bases line up with TRBD1. The CDR3 spans 13 residues. The V gene end was trimmed by 7 bases and the J gene end by 7 bases; junction bases not matched to a gene: 3. Germline assignment: CDR1 MNHEY and CDR2 SVGAGI. The CDR3 here is CASNRDRGNEQFF. The DNA of the CDR3 is TGTGCCAGCAACCGGGACAGGGGGAATGAGCAGTTCTTC.

The chain carries TRBV6-5 and TRBJ1-3; 9 bases are a match to TRBD1. With 6 bases clipped from V and 4 bases from J, the junction kept 4 bases outside the gene matches. The CDR3 extends over 14 amino acids. In germline, CDR1 is MNHEY, CDR2 SVGAGI. The CDR3 spells CASRQGASGNTIYF. The CDR3 coding sequence is TGTGCCAGCAGACAGGGGGCGTCCGGAAACACCATATATTTT.

The chain joins TRBV7-2 to TRBJ1-6; D is unclear. V lost 2 bases and J lost 10, with 12 bases in between. The germline gives CDR1 SGHTA, CDR2 FQGNSA. The CDR3 consists of 14 residues. The CDR3 sequence is CASSLSSRGSPLHF. The CDR3 nucleotides are TGTGCCAGCAGCTTAAGTTCAAGAGGATCACCCCTCCACTTT.

The rearrangement uses TRBV6-4 and TRBJ2-3, with TRBD1 matching 11 bases. Germline loops: CDR1 MRHNA, CDR2 SNTAGT. The V and J ends lost 8 bases and 1 base, in that order; junction bases with no gene match: 2. The CDR3 spans 14 residues. CDR3 region: CASRDRGGTDTQYF. CDR3 nucleotide sequence: TGTGCCAGCCGGGACAGGGGGGGCACAGATACGCAGTATTTT.

The chain links TRBV7-9 to TRBJ2-3; D is unresolved. V shed 0 bases and J shed 6 bases, with 10 bases lying between them. The CDR3 is 14 residues long. Per germline, CDR1 SEHNR and CDR2 FQNEAQ (reference sequence). CDR3 in DNA: TGTGCCAGCAGCTTAGCTCCTAGTGAGGATACGCAGTATTTT. Its translation: CASSLAPSEDTQYF.

This clone occurred many times. V and J are TRBV10-1 and TRBJ2-1, with 7 nucleotides matching TRBD2. CDR3 length: 14 amino acids. Trimming cost V 5 bases and J 0 bases; bases outside gene matches: 1. Germline V gene sequence: CDR1 WNHNN, CDR2 SYGVQD (reference sequence). This CDR3 is CASSSGDSYNEQFF. DNA for the CDR3: TGCGCCAGCAGTAGCGGGGACTCCTACAATGAGCAGTTCTTC.

The V and J genes are TRBV7-2 and TRBJ2-4; the D gene is possibly TRBD2 (5 bases). CDR3 length: 15 residues. CDR1 is SGHTA, CDR2 FQGNSA, per germline. Trimming took off 2 bases at V and 6 bases at J, with 14 bases between the two ends. The CDR3 region is CASSLFRGPGNIQYF. CDR3 in DNA: TGTGCCAGCAGCTTATTCCGGGGTCCGGGAAACATTCAGTACTTC.

The CDR3 sequence: CASSLGETGGVGGYTF. In DNA form, the CDR3 reads TGCGCCAGCAGCTTGGGAGAGACAGGGGGCGTCGGTGGCTACACCTTC. The V and J genes are TRBV5-1 and TRBJ1-2; 10 bases line up with TRBD1. This CDR3 is built from 16 residues. After removal of 0 bases from V and 7 bases from J, the junction contained 9 bases not matched to a gene. CDR1 is SGHRS, CDR2 YFSETQ, per germline.

The chain carries TRBV29-1 and TRBJ2-7; a weak D match, TRBD1 (5 bases). The CDR3 loop spans 12 amino acids. Germline-derived CDR1 and CDR2 are SQVTM and ANQGSEA. The V end lost 7 bases, the J end lost 0 bases, and 10 bases lay between the germline ends. CDR3 region: CSAAGPSYEQYF. In DNA, the CDR3 is TGCAGCGCAGCAGGGCCCTCCTACGAGCAGTACTTC.

The chain links TRBV28 to TRBJ1-2; a possible D gene is TRBD1 (5 bases). The V gene's germline CDR1 is MDHEN and CDR2 SYDVKM. The CDR3 is made up of 14 amino acids. Trimming removed 6 bases from V and 3 bases from J, with 14 bases in between. The CDR3 DNA reads as TGTGCCAGCAGCCCCCCGGGGGGGGACTATGGCTACACCTTC. Its protein is CASSPPGGDYGYTF.

The genes are TRBV7-2 and TRBJ2-7; 9 bases are shared with TRBD2. V was clipped by 7 bases and J by 4 bases; unmatched bases: 8. The length of the CDR3 is 14 residues. Germline V gene data show CDR1 as SGHTA and CDR2 as FQGNSA. CDR3 loop: CASKLAGASYEQYF. CDR3 DNA: TGTGCCAGCAAGTTAGCGGGAGCTTCATACGAGCAGTACTTC. The full variable domain, in which reference TRBV7-2 and TRBJ2-7 provide the parts outside the CDR3, is GAGVSQSPSNKVTEKGKDVELRCDPISGHTALYWYRQSLGQGLEFLIYFQGNSAPDKSGLPSDRFSAERTGGSVSTLTIQRTQQEDSAVYLCASKLAGASYEQYFGPGTRLTVT.

This chain joins TRBV30 and TRBJ1-6; no definite D call. From germline, CDR1 is GTSNPN and CDR2 SVGIG (reference sequence). There are 14 residues in the CDR3. Trimming cost V 5 bases and J 7 bases, with 15 bases left between them. The CDR3 protein is CAWSAESPNSPLHF. The DNA for the CDR3 is TGTGCCTGGTCCGCTGAGTCTCCGAATTCACCCCTCCACTTT.

V and J are TRBV15 and TRBJ2-7; TRBD1 matches at 7 bases. V trimming: 5 bases; J trimming: 6 bases; junction bases outside the gene matches: 10. Looked up from germline, CDR1 is LNHNV and CDR2 is YYDKDF (reference sequence). The CDR3 is 14 residues long. This chain's CDR3 is CATSGVGGLGEQYF. CDR3 bases: TGTGCCACCAGCGGAGTAGGGGGCTTGGGCGAGCAGTACTTC. Full variable domain (remainder filled in from reference TRBV15 and TRBJ2-7): DAMVIQNPRYQVTQFGKPVTLSCSQTLNHNVMYWYQQKSSQAPKLLFHYYDKDFNNEADTPDNFQSRRPNTSFCFLDIRSPGLGDTAMYLCATSGVGGLGEQYFGPGTRLTVT.

The gene calls are TRBV18 and TRBJ1-1, with TRBD1 matching 7 bases. This CDR3 spans 17 amino acids. The V segment lost 1 base and the J segment 0 bases; nucleotides outside the gene matches: 8. CDR1 is KGHSH, CDR2 LQKENI, per germline. In DNA, the CDR3 is TGTGCCAGCTCACCACGGGAAGGGGGCTTCATGAACACTGAAGCTTTCTTT. This gives the protein CASSPREGGFMNTEAFF.

In its sample, this clone was seen once. The chain uses TRBV4-1 and TRBJ1-2; TRBD1 matches 10 bases. This CDR3 has 14 residues. The V gene's germline CDR1 is MGHRA and CDR2 YSYEKL. V was pared by 3 bases and J by 8 bases, with 6 bases of the junction left unmatched. The CDR3 DNA reads as TGCGCCAGCAGCCACTCCGGGACAGGGGACGGCTACACCTTC. It specifies CASSHSGTGDGYTF.

This clone has a handful of counts. J is TRBJ2-7 and V is TRBV15, with D perhaps TRBD2 (6 bases). V dropped 5 bases and J dropped 2 bases, with 16 bases sitting between them. CDR3 length equals 15 residues. Germline V gene lookup returns CDR1 LNHNV and CDR2 YYDKDF (reference sequence). CDR3 coding DNA: TGTGCCACCAGCGTCAACCGGGGGAGCGCCTACGAGCAGTACTTC. Protein product: CATSVNRGSAYEQYF.

J is TRBJ1-2 and V is TRBV19, with 7 positions matching TRBD1. Germline CDR1 is LNHDA and CDR2 is SQIVND (reference sequence). The CDR3 consists of 13 residues. Trimming removed 11 bases from V and 0 bases from J; junction bases left unmatched: 6. CDR3 sequence reads: CAARDSTNYGYTF. In DNA, the CDR3 is TGTGCCGCTAGGGACAGTACTAACTATGGCTACACCTTC.

This rearrangement joins TRBV7-6 to TRBJ2-7, with TRBD1 matching over 8 bases. The ends lost 5 bases at V and 6 bases at J; junction bases unmatched: 9. CDR3 size: 14 residues. Looked up from germline, CDR1 is SGHVS and CDR2 is FNYEAQ. The CDR3 here is CASSHSDRAGEQYF. In nucleotides, the CDR3 is TGTGCCAGCAGCCATTCGGACAGGGCAGGCGAGCAGTACTTC.